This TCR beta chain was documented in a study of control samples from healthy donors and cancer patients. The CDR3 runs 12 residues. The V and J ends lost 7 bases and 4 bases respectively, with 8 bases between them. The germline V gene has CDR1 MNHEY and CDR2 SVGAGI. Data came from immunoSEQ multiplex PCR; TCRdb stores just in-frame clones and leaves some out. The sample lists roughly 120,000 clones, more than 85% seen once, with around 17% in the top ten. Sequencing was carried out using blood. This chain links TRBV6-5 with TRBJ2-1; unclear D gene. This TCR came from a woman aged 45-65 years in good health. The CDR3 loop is CASKIGYNEQFF. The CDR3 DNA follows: TGTGCCAGCAAAATCGGATACAATGAGCAGTTCTTC.